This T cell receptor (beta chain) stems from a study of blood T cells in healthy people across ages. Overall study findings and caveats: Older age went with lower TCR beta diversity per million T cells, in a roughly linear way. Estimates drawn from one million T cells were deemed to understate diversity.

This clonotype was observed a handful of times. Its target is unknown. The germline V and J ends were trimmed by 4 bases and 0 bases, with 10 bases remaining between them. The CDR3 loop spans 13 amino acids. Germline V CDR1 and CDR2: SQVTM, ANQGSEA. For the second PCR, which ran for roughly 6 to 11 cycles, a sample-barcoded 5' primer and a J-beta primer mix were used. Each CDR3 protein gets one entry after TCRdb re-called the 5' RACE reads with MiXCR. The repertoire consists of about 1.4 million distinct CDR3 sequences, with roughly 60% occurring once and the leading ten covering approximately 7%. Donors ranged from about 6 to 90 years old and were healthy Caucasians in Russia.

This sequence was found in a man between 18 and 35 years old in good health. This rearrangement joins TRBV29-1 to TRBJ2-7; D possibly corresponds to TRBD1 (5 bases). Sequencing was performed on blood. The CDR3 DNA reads TGCAGCGTTGCACAGGTCCTCTCCTACGAGCAGTACTTC. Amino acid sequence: CSVAQVLSYEQYF.